What follows are 31 T cell receptor beta chains derived from one specimen sequenced in a study of cytomegalovirus exposure and HLA in healthy donors. 60 Vbeta and 13 Jbeta primers were used in PCR. Profiled with immunoSEQ multiplex PCR; TCRdb holds only in-frame clones, not every one. This sample has roughly 93,000 clones, with about three quarters found just once. The sample was PBMCs. These receptors were taken from a human donor in good health.

The chain's CDR3 is CASRRTSGVIQETQYF. CDR3 nucleotide sequence: TGTGCCAGTAGGAGGACTAGCGGTGTAATCCAAGAGACCCAGTACTTC. The chain carries TRBV19 and TRBJ2-5; TRBD2 matches 10 bases. Trimming took 6 bases from V and 1 from J; bases not matched to a gene: 8. This CDR3 has 16 residues. Per the germline V gene, CDR1 is LNHDA and CDR2 is SQIVND (reference sequence).

The chain couples TRBV5-4 to TRBJ2-2; D is possibly TRBD2 (6 bases). This CDR3 region has 16 residues. V was pared by 5 bases and J by 1 base, with 15 bases between. Germline V gene sequence: CDR1 SGHNT, CDR2 YYREEE (reference sequence). The CDR3 region is CASSAGRSMNTGELFF. As DNA, the CDR3 is TGTGCCAGCAGTGCGGGACGGTCTATGAACACCGGGGAGCTGTTTTTT.

The chain links TRBV10-3 to TRBJ2-1, with 7 nucleotides matching TRBD2. This CDR3 has 15 amino acids. V lost 4 bases and J lost 3; bases outside the gene matches: 6. From germline, CDR1 is ENHRY and CDR2 SYGVKD. The CDR3 coding sequence is TGTGCCATCAGTGTAGATGCGGGGGTCTACAATGAGCAGTTCTTC. This codes for CAISVDAGVYNEQFF.

The gene calls are TRBV7-2 and TRBJ2-7; possibly TRBD1 for D (6 bases). The CDR3 runs 14 residues. V was clipped by 5 bases and J by 1 base, with 12 bases between them. CDR1 and CDR2 (germline): SGHTA, FQGNSA. DNA of the CDR3: TGTGCCAGCAGCCCCCAAGGACAGTCCTACGAGCAGTACTTC. Protein product: CASSPQGQSYEQYF.

This clone was counted between two and nine times. The chain recombines TRBV19 with TRBJ2-2; perhaps TRBD1 as D (6 bases). Germline V CDR1 and CDR2: LNHDA, SQIVND (reference sequence). Trimming left V 7 bases short and J 1 base short, with 10 bases between. CDR3 length: 14 residues. In nucleotides, the CDR3 is TGTGCCAGTACGGACAGAGAGAACACCGGGGAGCTGTTTTTT. It specifies CASTDRENTGELFF.

The chain uses TRBV10-2 and TRBJ1-4; 12 positions match TRBD1. The germline CDR1 and CDR2 sequences are WSHSY and SAAADI. The CDR3 covers 19 residues. With V trimmed by 0 bases and J by 0 bases, 5 bases remained unmatched. In DNA form, the CDR3 reads TGCGCCAGCAGTGAGTCGGAAAGGGACAGGGGGCCAACTAATGAAAAACTGTTTTTT. It codes for CASSESERDRGPTNEKLFF.

CDR3 nucleotides: TGTGCCGGGTGGACCACGGGGATGAACACTGAAGCTTTCTTT. Protein sequence: CAGWTTGMNTEAFF. This sequence joins TRBV6-6 and TRBJ1-1; D is undetermined. Trimming took off 11 bases at V and 0 bases at J, with 16 bases between the two ends. The CDR3 loop spans 14 amino acids. Per the germline V gene, CDR1 is MNHNY and CDR2 is SVGAGI (reference sequence).

V is TRBV6-4 and J is TRBJ2-2; 8 nucleotides agree with TRBD2. CDR3 length: 16 amino acids. Unmatched junction bases numbered 4, after V lost 0 bases and J lost 4 bases. CDR1 MRHNA and CDR2 SNTAGT come from the germline V gene. CDR3 protein: CASSDSASGFTGELFF. DNA of the CDR3: TGTGCCAGCAGTGACTCGGCTAGCGGGTTCACCGGGGAGCTGTTTTTT.

The genes are TRBV5-4 and TRBJ1-4, with 10 bases matching TRBD1. This CDR3 region has 15 residues. J lost 10 bases, V lost 0 bases, and 6 bases had no gene match. Germline CDR1 and CDR2: SGHNT and YYREEE (reference sequence). The CDR3 protein is CASSLATGGALKLFF. DNA for the CDR3: TGTGCCAGCAGCTTGGCGACAGGGGGCGCTCTAAAACTGTTTTTT.

The chain uses TRBV4-2 and TRBJ1-3; D gene uncertain. The CDR3 spans 15 residues. Trimming removed 4 bases at V and 0 bases at J, with 10 bases between. CDR1 LGHNA and CDR2 YNFKEQ come from the germline V gene. The CDR3 nucleotides read TGTGCCAGCAGCCCCCTGGGGAGCTCTGGAAACACCATATATTTT. Protein sequence: CASSPLGSSGNTIYF.

This clone has only a few counts. The chain joins TRBV6-6 to TRBJ1-4; 9 nucleotides line up with TRBD1. Germline V gene sequence: CDR1 MNHNY, CDR2 SVGAGI (reference sequence). The CDR3 covers 16 residues. V shed 6 bases, J shed 5 bases, and the junction held 10 bases outside the gene matches. The CDR3: CASRSTGGRENEKLFF. CDR3 in DNA: TGTGCCAGCAGATCGACAGGGGGAAGAGAGAATGAAAAACTGTTTTTT.

V and J are TRBV2 and TRBJ1-4; D is possibly TRBD1 (5 bases). Germline V CDR1 and CDR2: SNHLY, FYNNEI. V dropped 1 base and J dropped 4 bases, with 10 bases sitting between them. The CDR3 totals 15 residues. In DNA form, the CDR3 reads TGTGCCAGCAGTGAAGGAACAGGATATAATGAAAAACTGTTTTTT. Its protein product is CASSEGTGYNEKLFF.

This clone was seen a few times. V and J are TRBV2 and TRBJ1-5, with D tentatively TRBD1 (5 bases). V lost 3 bases and J lost 3, with 15 bases in between. Germline V gives CDR1 SNHLY, CDR2 FYNNEI. CDR3 length: 16 amino acids. Written as DNA, the CDR3 is TGTGCCAGCAGTGATTCGGGTCAGGGTGTCAATCAGCCCCAGCATTTT. Residues: CASSDSGQGVNQPQHF.

V and J are TRBV10-3 and TRBJ2-7; D is possibly TRBD2 (7 bases). The CDR3 spans 15 residues. The ends were cut back, 10 bases at V and 5 bases at J, with 24 bases in the middle. The germline gives CDR1 ENHRY, CDR2 SYGVKD. Here the CDR3 reads CATFEVTAGANEQYF. The CDR3 DNA is TGTGCCACGTTTGAAGTAACTGCGGGGGCGAACGAGCAGTACTTC.

This clone was seen a handful of times. This CDR3 is CASSQESGGPNQPQHF. CDR3 coding DNA: TGCGCCAGCAGCCAAGAGTCGGGGGGCCCCAATCAGCCCCAGCATTTT. The chain employs TRBV4-1 and TRBJ1-5, with D maybe TRBD1 (6 bases). CDR3 length: 16 residues. The germline V gene encodes CDR1 MGHRA and CDR2 YSYEKL. V dropped 0 bases and J dropped 3 bases, with 12 bases sitting between them.

In DNA form, the CDR3 reads TGTGCCAGCAGGGATTCAGGGGGCTTGTCGATTAATGAAAAACTGTTTTTT. Its translation: CASRDSGGLSINEKLFF. This chain connects TRBV2 to TRBJ1-4; TRBD1 matches 8 bases. V was pared by 6 bases and J by 4 bases, with 13 bases of the junction left unmatched. CDR1 SNHLY and CDR2 FYNNEI come from the germline V gene. The CDR3 length is 17 residues.

This clone was counted between two and nine times. In this CDR3 the conserved last residue, phenylalanine or tryptophan, is missing, so a read error is likely. It is unclear where the CDR3 begins or ends on the DNA, so no DNA is shown, and the CDR3 is as TCRdb lists it. The rearrangement uses TRBV2 and TRBJ2-7; the table's D gene call, TRBD1, was not cross checked with the DNA. Germline lookup yields CDR1 SNHLY and CDR2 FYNNEI. The length of the CDR3 is 14 amino acids, counting both ends. The CDR3 region is CASSSNPWTAIGVS.

The CDR3 reads CASSYGLAGGGPYNEQFF. The CDR3 DNA reads TGTGCCAGCAGCTATGGACTAGCGGGAGGAGGGCCCTACAATGAGCAGTTCTTC. The chain joins TRBV11-2 to TRBJ2-1; 14 positions match TRBD2. From germline, CDR1 is SGHAT and CDR2 FQNNGV. This CDR3 has 18 amino acids. V gave up 4 bases and J gave up 2 bases; unmatched junction bases: 7.

This clone was counted a few times. The J gene is TRBJ1-2, the V gene TRBV25-1; 8 bases fit TRBD1. V lost 5 bases and J lost 8; bases outside the gene matches: 10. Germline V gene lookup returns CDR1 MGHDK and CDR2 SYGVNS. CDR3 length: 14 amino acids. CDR3 coding DNA: TGTGCCAGCAGTATTGGGCAGGGGGCCGGAGGCTACACCTTC. As protein: CASSIGQGAGGYTF.

The chain is built from TRBV30 and TRBJ1-2, with 7 positions matching TRBD1. J lost 4 bases, V lost 0 bases, and 5 bases had no gene match. The CDR3 contains 14 residues. Germline-derived CDR1 and CDR2 are GTSNPN and SVGIG (reference sequence). Here the CDR3 reads CAWSVQGLSYGYTF. The CDR3 coding sequence is TGTGCCTGGAGTGTACAGGGGTTGAGCTATGGCTACACCTTC.

This clone was counted a few times. V gene TRBV10-1 combines with J gene TRBJ2-3, with a possible D match to TRBD2 (5 bases). The V gene lost 8 bases and the J gene lost 2 bases, with 8 bases spanning the gap. The CDR3 runs 12 residues. Germline V lookup: CDR1 WNHNN, CDR2 SYGVQD (reference sequence). For the CDR3, the DNA is TGCGCCAGCCCGGGAACCACAGATACGCAGTATTTT. As protein: CASPGTTDTQYF.

In nucleotides, the CDR3 is TGTGCCAGCAGTGAATTCAGTTATCAGCCCCAGCATTTT. It translates to CASSEFSYQPQHF. The V and J genes are TRBV6-1 and TRBJ1-5; D gene unclear. Germline V gives CDR1 MNHNS, CDR2 SASEGT. The length of the CDR3 is 13 residues. Trimming stripped 2 bases from V and 5 bases from J, with 7 bases between.

This chain connects TRBV2 to TRBJ1-1; D gene unclear. CDR1 is SNHLY, CDR2 FYNNEI, per germline. With 4 bases removed from V and 6 bases from J, the gap between germline ends came to 18 bases. This CDR3 region has 15 residues. CDR3 coding DNA: TGTGCCAGCAGTGCGAGAGGTGCCTGGGTCGCTGAAGCTTTCTTT. Amino acid sequence: CASSARGAWVAEAFF.

The rearrangement links TRBV7-7 to TRBJ2-3, with 11 bases lining up with TRBD2. The germline CDR1 and CDR2 sequences are SSHAT and FNYEAQ (reference sequence). The ends lost 5 bases at V and 4 bases at J; junction bases unmatched: 17. CDR3 size: 19 residues. In DNA, the CDR3 is TGTGCCAGCAGCCTTACGCCTACTAGCGGGAGTATCCATGCAGATACGCAGTATTTT. Translated, it gives CASSLTPTSGSIHADTQYF.

CDR3 region: CASSTSRGSRYEQYF. CDR3 bases: TGTGCCAGCAGTACCTCCAGGGGTAGTCGCTACGAGCAGTACTTC. This sequence joins TRBV27 and TRBJ2-7, with a tentative D call TRBD1 (6 bases). Trimming pared 5 bases from V and 3 bases from J, leaving 17 bases between. This CDR3 spans 15 amino acids. Germline-derived CDR1 and CDR2 are MNHEY and SMNVEV (reference sequence).

The chain employs TRBV27 and TRBJ2-7; 12 bases fit TRBD2. CDR1 MNHEY and CDR2 SMNVEV come from the germline V gene (reference sequence). This CDR3 spans 13 amino acids. With 6 bases clipped from V and 6 bases from J, the junction kept 3 bases outside the gene matches. The chain's CDR3 is CASSGLAGFEQYF. The CDR3, as DNA: TGTGCCAGCAGCGGACTAGCGGGGTTCGAGCAGTACTTC.

The genes are TRBV6-1 and TRBJ1-2, with D possibly TRBD1 on 5 matching bases. Per the germline V gene, CDR1 is MNHNS and CDR2 is SASEGT. Trimming removed 8 bases at V and 3 bases at J, with 13 bases between. This CDR3 has 13 amino acids. CDR3 in amino acids: CASLGVLDYGYTF. DNA for the CDR3: TGTGCCAGCTTAGGGGTTTTGGACTATGGCTACACCTTC.

The rearrangement links TRBV6-5 to TRBJ2-1; 9 bases agree with TRBD1. Per germline, CDR1 MNHEY and CDR2 SVGAGI. The CDR3 is made up of 13 amino acids. V shed 4 bases, J shed 10 bases, and the junction held 5 bases outside the gene matches. CDR3 DNA sequence: TGTGCCAGCAGTTCAAACAGGGGGCGGGAGCAGTTCTTC. Translating gives CASSSNRGREQFF.

This rearrangement joins TRBV5-6 to TRBJ2-7, with D uncertain. The CDR3 totals 15 residues. Germline CDR1 reads SGHDT; CDR2 reads YYEEEE. Trimming pared 1 base from V and 0 bases from J, leaving 11 bases between. CDR3 residues: CASSLTPSSSYEQYF. The CDR3 nucleotides read TGTGCCAGCAGCTTGACCCCATCGAGCTCCTACGAGCAGTACTTC.

V usage is TRBV30 and J usage is TRBJ1-1, with D possibly being TRBD1 (6 bases). The length of the CDR3 is 13 residues. Germline V gene data show CDR1 as GTSNPN and CDR2 as SVGIG (reference sequence). Trimming pared 5 bases from V and 4 bases from J, leaving 14 bases between. The CDR3 region has the DNA TGTGCCTGGCGAGAACAGGGCCCCACTGAAGCTTTCTTT. Translating gives CAWREQGPTEAFF.

The chain employs TRBV5-1 and TRBJ1-6; D uncertain. Germline CDR1 reads SGHRS; CDR2 reads YFSETQ. The CDR3 totals 15 residues. V lost 0 bases and J lost 7, with 11 bases in between. CDR3 region: CASSLEGSGNSPLHF. In DNA form, the CDR3 reads TGCGCCAGCAGCTTGGAAGGTTCCGGGAATTCACCCCTCCACTTT.